This T cell receptor (beta chain) came from a study of a mutant IDH1 vaccine in newly diagnosed glioma. J was trimmed by 5 bases and V by 5 bases; bases with no gene match: 13. The germline V gene encodes CDR1 MDHEN and CDR2 SYDVKM. The CDR3 consists of 17 residues. The table came from immunoSEQ multiplex PCR; TCRdb's copy has only in-frame clones and leaves some out. The table includes 70,000 to 90,000 clones, around 85% detected once. The time point was: week 23, last vaccination. It was 300 ug of mutant IDH1 20-mer peptide that made up each vaccine dose, given with topical imiquimod. Donors had new WHO grade 3 or 4 IDH1-mutant, ATRX-lost astrocytomas. This clone was found once. The antigen is undetermined.

The TCR originated in a man aged 25 to 40 with glioma. Some clones in this sample may be carry-over from other donors' samples. The specimen was PBMCs, collected from a glioma patient whose treatment included an IDH1 peptide vaccine. The chain uses TRBV28 and TRBJ1-4; 8 bases match TRBD1. CDR3 loop: CASSPISLDRENEKLFF. The CDR3 DNA follows: TGTGCCAGCAGTCCAATCAGTCTGGACAGGGAGAATGAAAAACTGTTTTTT.